This is a list of T cell receptor beta chains from one sample in a study of molecular identifiers for immune sequencing clone quantification. TCRdb ran MiXCR on the PCR reads and lists one entry per CDR3 protein. The sample records 7,000 to 8,000 distinct CDR3 sequences, roughly 30% being singletons. Sequencing was done on a sample of naive CD8+ T cells from blood, with Jurkat cell RNA spiked in. These receptors were collected from a human donor in good health. Some libraries in this study had Jurkat cell RNA spiked in. Each CDR3 is given with its conserved first and last residue. D genes are given only for firm matches. Clone sizes are given selectively: once, few, many, or a class where the clone is expanded.

CDR3	DNA	V	J	D	size
CASSKPEKLAFLQFF	TGTGCCAGTAGTAAGCCCGAAAAACTAGCGTTCCTCCAGTTCTTC	TRBV19	TRBJ2-1	TRBD2	medium-sized
CASSPPGAVTQYF	TGTGCCAGCTCACCACCGGGGGCGGTAACCCAGTACTTC	TRBV18	TRBJ2-5	-	-
CASSYRRGANQPQHF	TGTGCCAGCAGTTACCGACGGGGGGCGAATCAGCCCCAGCATTTT	TRBV25-1	TRBJ1-5	-	medium-sized
CASSEASVSAKNIQYF	TGCGCCAGCAGTGAGGCTAGCGTTTCGGCCAAAAACATTCAGTACTTC	TRBV10-1	TRBJ2-4	-	-
CASSVAETGNTEAFF	TGTGCCAGCAGTGTTGCCGAGACAGGGAACACTGAAGCTTTCTTT	TRBV25-1	TRBJ1-1	-	few
CSVAGTDESSGNTIYF	TGCAGCGTTGCCGGGACAGATGAGAGCTCTGGAAACACCATATATTTT	TRBV29-1	TRBJ1-3	TRBD1	-
CSVEVSTDTQYF	TGCAGCGTTGAGGTATCCACAGATACGCAGTATTTT	TRBV29-1	TRBJ2-3	-	-
CSVAQGVTNTGELFF	TGCAGCGTTGCCCAGGGGGTAACAAACACCGGGGAGCTGTTTTTT	TRBV29-1	TRBJ2-2	TRBD1	-
CGSSATGQPQHF	TGTGGCAGCAGCGCTACAGGTCAGCCCCAGCATTTT	TRBV6-6	TRBJ1-5	-	-
CASSSPWREGTGELFF	TGTGCCAGCAGTTCTCCATGGCGGGAGGGCACCGGGGAGCTGTTTTTT	TRBV27	TRBJ2-2	TRBD2	few
CASSPTSGTFTDTQYF	TGTGCCAGCAGTCCTACTAGCGGGACCTTCACAGATACGCAGTATTTT	TRBV27	TRBJ2-3	TRBD2	few
CSASVRGQEPQYF	TGCAGTGCTAGTGTCAGGGGCCAAGAGCCCCAGTACTTC	TRBV20-1	TRBJ2-5	-	-
CASSGTGGGVEAFF	TGTGCCAGCAGCGGAACAGGGGGAGGGGTCGAAGCTTTCTTT	TRBV9	TRBJ1-1	TRBD1	medium-sized
CSAASLAGVLEEETQYF	TGCAGTGCGGCATCGTTAGCGGGAGTTTTAGAGGAAGAGACCCAGTACTTC	TRBV20-1	TRBJ2-5	TRBD2	-
CATSSVGETSNQPQHF	TGTGCCACCAGCAGCGTCGGGGAAACCAGCAATCAGCCCCAGCATTTT	TRBV15	TRBJ1-5	-	few
CASSLAGVSGEQFF	TGTGCCAGCAGTCTTGCGGGAGTATCAGGGGAGCAGTTCTTC	TRBV28	TRBJ2-1	TRBD2	-
CASSLSADTQYF	TGTGCCAGCAGCTTATCCGCTGATACGCAGTATTTT	TRBV5-6	TRBJ2-3	-	medium-sized
CASSLGTTNFGEQYF	TGTGCCAGCAGCTTAGGGACTACTAACTTTGGGGAGCAGTACTTC	TRBV13	TRBJ2-7	-	few
CASSLEGQSPYEQYF	TGCGCCAGCAGCTTGGAGGGACAGTCACCCTACGAGCAGTACTTC	TRBV5-1	TRBJ2-7	TRBD1	-
CASSFGDNQPQHF	TGTGCCAGCAGCTTTGGGGACAATCAGCCCCAGCATTTT	TRBV7-2	TRBJ1-5	-	medium-sized
CASSYRVTNTEAFF	TGTGCCAGCAGTTACCGGGTTACGAACACTGAAGCTTTCTTT	TRBV6-5	TRBJ1-1	-	-
CASSFFDSPNYGYTF	TGTGCCAGCAGTTTTTTCGACAGCCCTAACTATGGCTACACCTTC	TRBV12-3/TRBV12-4	TRBJ1-2	-	-
CASSQVAKYTQYF	TGCGCCAGCAGCCAAGTTGCGAAATATACGCAGTATTTT	TRBV4-3	TRBJ2-3	-	few
CAGSYGSNYGYTF	TGTGCCGGCAGTTACGGTTCTAACTATGGCTACACCTTC	TRBV6-6	TRBJ1-2	-	once
CASSCRGSSNQPQHF	TGTGCCAGCAGCTGTAGGGGGAGTAGCAATCAGCCCCAGCATTTT	TRBV9	TRBJ1-5	-	few
CASSRSGGTEAFF	TGTGCCAGCAGCCGCAGTGGGGGCACTGAAGCTTTCTTT	TRBV6-6	TRBJ1-1	-	medium-sized
CASSQDPGGEKLFF	TGTGCCAGCAGCCAAGACCCGGGTGGGGAAAAACTGTTTTTT	TRBV4-2	TRBJ1-4	-	few
CASSLRKSRERGKEFF	TGTGCCAGCAGCTTAAGGAAGAGCCGGGAGAGGGGGAAAGAGTTCTTC	TRBV13	TRBJ2-1	-	few
CASSDRGHEQYF	TGTGCCAGCAGCGACAGGGGCCACGAGCAGTACTTC	TRBV11-2	TRBJ2-7	TRBD1	few